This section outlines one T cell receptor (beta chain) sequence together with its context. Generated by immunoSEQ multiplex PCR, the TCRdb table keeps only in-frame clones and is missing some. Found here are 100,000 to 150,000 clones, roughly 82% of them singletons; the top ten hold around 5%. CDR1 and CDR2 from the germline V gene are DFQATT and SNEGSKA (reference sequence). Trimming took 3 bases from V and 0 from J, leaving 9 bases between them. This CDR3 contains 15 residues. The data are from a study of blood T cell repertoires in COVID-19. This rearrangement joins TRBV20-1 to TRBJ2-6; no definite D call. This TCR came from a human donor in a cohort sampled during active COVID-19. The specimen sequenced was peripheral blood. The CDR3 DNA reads TGCAGTGCTAGTCCTCTTAGCTCTGGGGCCAACGTCCTGACTTTC. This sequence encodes CSASPLSSGANVLTF.